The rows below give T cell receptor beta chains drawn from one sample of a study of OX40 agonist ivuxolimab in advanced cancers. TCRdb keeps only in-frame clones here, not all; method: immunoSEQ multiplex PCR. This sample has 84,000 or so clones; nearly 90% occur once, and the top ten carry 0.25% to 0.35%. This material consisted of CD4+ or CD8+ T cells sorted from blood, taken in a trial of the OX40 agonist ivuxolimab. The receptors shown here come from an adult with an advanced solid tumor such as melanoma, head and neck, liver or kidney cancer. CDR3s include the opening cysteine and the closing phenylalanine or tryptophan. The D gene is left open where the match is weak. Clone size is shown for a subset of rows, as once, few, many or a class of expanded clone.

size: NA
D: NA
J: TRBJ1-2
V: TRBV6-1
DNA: TGTGCCAGCAGCCGGGACCTGGGCGTCGGTGGCTACACCTTC
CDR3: CASSRDLGVGGYTF

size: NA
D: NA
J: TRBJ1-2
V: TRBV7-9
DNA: TGTGCCAGCAGCCCCGAGACGGGTGGCTACACCTTC
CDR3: CASSPETGGYTF

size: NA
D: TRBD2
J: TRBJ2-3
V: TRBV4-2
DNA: TGTGCCAGCAGCCGTGGGCTAGCGGGGGAGGGAGATACGCAGTATTTT
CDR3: CASSRGLAGEGDTQYF

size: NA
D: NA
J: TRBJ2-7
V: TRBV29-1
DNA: TGCAGCGTTGAGAGTGGGTCCCATTACGAGCAGTACTTC
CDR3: CSVESGSHYEQYF

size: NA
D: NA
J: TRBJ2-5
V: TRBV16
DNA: TGTGCCAGCAGCCTACCACCCTTATTGATCGGGACCCAGTACTTC
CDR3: CASSLPPLLIGTQYF

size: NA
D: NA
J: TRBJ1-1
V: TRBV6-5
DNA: TGTGCCAGCAGTAGAAAGACAGAGAACACTGAAGCTTTCTTT
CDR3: CASSRKTENTEAFF

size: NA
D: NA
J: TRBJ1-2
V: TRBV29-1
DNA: TGCAGCGTTGTCACCACAGGAGGGCATAATGGCTACACCTTC
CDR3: CSVVTTGGHNGYTF

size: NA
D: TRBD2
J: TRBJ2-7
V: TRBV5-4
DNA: TGTGCCAGCAGCTATAAGACTAGCCCCTACGAGCAGTACTTC
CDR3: CASSYKTSPYEQYF

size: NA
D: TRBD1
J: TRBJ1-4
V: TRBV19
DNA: TGTGCCAGTAGCCGGACAGGGAGGGCTAATGAAAAACTGTTTTTT
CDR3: CASSRTGRANEKLFF

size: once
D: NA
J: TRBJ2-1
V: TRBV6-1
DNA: TGTGCCAGCAGTCCTAATGGACGCCCCTACAATGAGCAGTTCTTC
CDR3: CASSPNGRPYNEQFF

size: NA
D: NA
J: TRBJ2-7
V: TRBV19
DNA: TGTGCCAGTAGTTTACAGGGACCCCTTGGGGAGCAGTACTTC
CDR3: CASSLQGPLGEQYF

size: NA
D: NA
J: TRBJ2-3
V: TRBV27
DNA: TGTGCCAGCACCTTGCTAGGCACAGATACGCAGTATTTT
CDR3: CASTLLGTDTQYF

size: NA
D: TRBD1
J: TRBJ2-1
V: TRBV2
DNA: TGTGCCAGCAGATTCCAGGGGGCCCGGAATGAGCAGTTCTTC
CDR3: CASRFQGARNEQFF

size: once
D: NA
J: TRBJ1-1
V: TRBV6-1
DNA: TGTGCCAGCAGTCCTAGCGGGGTGGCGGAAGCTTTCTTT
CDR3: CASSPSGVAEAFF

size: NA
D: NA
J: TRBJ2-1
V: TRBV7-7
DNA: TGTGCTAGCGCAGCGGGTTTCGACAATGAGCAGTTCTTC
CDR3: CASAAGFDNEQFF

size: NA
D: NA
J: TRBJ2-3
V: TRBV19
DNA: TGTGCCAGTAGGGACAGCACACCTAGCACAGATACGCAGTATTTT
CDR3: CASRDSTPSTDTQYF

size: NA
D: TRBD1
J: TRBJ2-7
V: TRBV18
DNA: TGTGCCAGCTCACCACCGGGACAGGGGTCCTACGAGCAGTACTTC
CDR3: CASSPPGQGSYEQYF

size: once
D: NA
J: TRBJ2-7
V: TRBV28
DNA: TGTGCCAGCACTCCCGGGAACTACGAGCAGTACTTC
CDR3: CASTPGNYEQYF

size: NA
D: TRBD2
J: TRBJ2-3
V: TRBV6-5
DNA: TGTGCCAGCAGTCCACTAGCGGGGGCCCCAGATACGCAGTATTTT
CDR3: CASSPLAGAPDTQYF

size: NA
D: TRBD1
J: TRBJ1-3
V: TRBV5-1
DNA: TGCGCCAGCAGATGGACAGGAAACTCTGGAAACACCATATATTTT
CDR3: CASRWTGNSGNTIYF

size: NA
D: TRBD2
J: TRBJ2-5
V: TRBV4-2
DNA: TGTGCCAGCAGCCAAGATGGGGGGGGTTTAGAGACCCAGTACTTC
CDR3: CASSQDGGGLETQYF

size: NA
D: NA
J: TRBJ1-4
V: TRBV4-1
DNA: TGCGCCAGCAGCCAAGAAGAGCCCACTCGGAGGGAAGAAAAACTGTTTTTT
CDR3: CASSQEEPTRREEKLFF

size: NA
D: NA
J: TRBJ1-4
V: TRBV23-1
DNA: TGCGCCAGCAGACAATCGTTAGGAACTAATGAAAAACTGTTTTTT
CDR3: CASRQSLGTNEKLFF

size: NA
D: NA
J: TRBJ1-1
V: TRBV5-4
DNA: TGCGCCAGCAGCCAAGATGTCGGAGGGGCCGCCACTGAAGCTTTCTTT
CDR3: CASSQDVGGAATEAFF

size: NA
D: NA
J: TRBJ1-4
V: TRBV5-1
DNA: TGCGCCAGCAGCTTGACTGTATCCGGGACCGGGCTTCAACTGTTTTTT
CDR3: CASSLTVSGTGLQLFF

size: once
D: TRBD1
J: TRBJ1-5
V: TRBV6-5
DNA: TGTGCCAGCAGACGGGACAGCAGTAATCAGCCCCAGCATTTT
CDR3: CASRRDSSNQPQHF

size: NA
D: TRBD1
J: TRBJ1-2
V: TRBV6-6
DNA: TGTGCCAGCCAGGGGGCGGTTGGCTACACCTTC
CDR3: CASQGAVGYTF

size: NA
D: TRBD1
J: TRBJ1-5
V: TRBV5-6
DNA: TGTGCCAGCAGCCTATTTGCCAGGGGGCATCAGCCCCAGCATTTT
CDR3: CASSLFARGHQPQHF

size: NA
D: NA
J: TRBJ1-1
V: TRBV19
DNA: TGTGCCAGTAGCGCAGAGGGCAGAAGACGCACTGAAGCTTTCTTT
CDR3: CASSAEGRRRTEAFF

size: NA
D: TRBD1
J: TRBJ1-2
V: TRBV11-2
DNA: TGTGCCAGCAGCTTACAGTTGGGACAGGGGAATGGCTACACCTTC
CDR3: CASSLQLGQGNGYTF

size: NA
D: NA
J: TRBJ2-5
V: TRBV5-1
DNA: TGCGCCAGCAGGTCCGCACCGGACAGACAAGAGACCCAGTACTTC
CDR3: CASRSAPDRQETQYF

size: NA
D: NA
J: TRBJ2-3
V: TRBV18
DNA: TGTGCCAGCTCACCACTCTCTGCCACAGATACGCAGTATTTT
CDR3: CASSPLSATDTQYF

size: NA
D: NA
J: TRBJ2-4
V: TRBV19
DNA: TGTGCCGCCCCAATAAAGGGAGGAGGGAAAAACATTCAGTACTTC
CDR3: CAAPIKGGGKNIQYF

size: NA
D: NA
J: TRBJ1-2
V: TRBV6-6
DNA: TGTGCCAGCAGTCAACAGGGCTACTATGGCTACACCTTC
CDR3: CASSQQGYYGYTF

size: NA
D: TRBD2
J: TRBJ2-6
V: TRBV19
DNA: TGTGCCAGTAGTTTCAGCGGGGGCTCCTCTGGGGCCAACGTCCTGACTTTC
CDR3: CASSFSGGSSGANVLTF

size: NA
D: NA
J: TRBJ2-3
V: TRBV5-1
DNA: TGCGCCAGCAGCCGTCTGTCTCGGGGGGCCTTTAAGTCAGATACGCAGTATTTT
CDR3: CASSRLSRGAFKSDTQYF

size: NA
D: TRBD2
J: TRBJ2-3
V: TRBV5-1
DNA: TGCGCCAGCAGCCCCTCGCTAGCGGGGGGAAGGACAGATACGCAGTATTTT
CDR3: CASSPSLAGGRTDTQYF

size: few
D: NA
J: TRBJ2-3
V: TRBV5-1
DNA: TGCGCCAGCAGCTTGGGGGGCACGGACACAGATACGCAGTATTTT
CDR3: CASSLGGTDTDTQYF

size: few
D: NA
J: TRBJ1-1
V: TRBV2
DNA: TGTGCCAGCAGTTTACAGGGAAACATGAACACTGAAGCTTTCTTT
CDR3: CASSLQGNMNTEAFF

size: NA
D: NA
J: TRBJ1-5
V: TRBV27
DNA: TGTGCCAGCAGCCCACTCGCAGGGATCAATCAGCCCCAGCATTTT
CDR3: CASSPLAGINQPQHF

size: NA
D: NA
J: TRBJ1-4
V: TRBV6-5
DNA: TGTGCCAGCAGTTACTCGGCGCCCCCTGAAAAACTGTTTTTT
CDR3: CASSYSAPPEKLFF

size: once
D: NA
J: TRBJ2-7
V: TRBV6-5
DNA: TGTGCCAGCAGTTACCCCGGCAGGGCGGGGGAGCAGTACTTC
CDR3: CASSYPGRAGEQYF

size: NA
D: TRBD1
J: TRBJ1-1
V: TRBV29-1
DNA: TGCAGCGTTGAGGGACAGAAGACTGAAGCTTTCTTT
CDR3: CSVEGQKTEAFF

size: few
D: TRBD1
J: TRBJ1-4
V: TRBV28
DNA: TGTGCCAGCAGTCCCATCAGGGGGCGGGTAACTAATGAAAAACTGTTTTTT
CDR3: CASSPIRGRVTNEKLFF